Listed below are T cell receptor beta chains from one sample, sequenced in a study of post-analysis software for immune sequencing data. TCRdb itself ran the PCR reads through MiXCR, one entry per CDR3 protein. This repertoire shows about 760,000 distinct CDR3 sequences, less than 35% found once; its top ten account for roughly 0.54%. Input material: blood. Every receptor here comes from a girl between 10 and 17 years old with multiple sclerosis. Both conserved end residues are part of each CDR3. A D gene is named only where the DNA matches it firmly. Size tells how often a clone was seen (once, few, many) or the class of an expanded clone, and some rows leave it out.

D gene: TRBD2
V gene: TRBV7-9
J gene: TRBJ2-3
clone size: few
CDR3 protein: CASSLERELSDTQYF
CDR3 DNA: TGTGCCAGCAGCTTGGAGCGGGAGTTGTCAGATACGCAGTATTTT

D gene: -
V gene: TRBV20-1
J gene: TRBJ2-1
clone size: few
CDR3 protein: CSAAPLDRPRYEQFF
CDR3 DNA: TGCAGTGCAGCACCCCTAGATAGGCCGAGGTATGAGCAGTTCTTC

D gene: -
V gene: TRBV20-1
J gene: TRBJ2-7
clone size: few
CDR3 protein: CSAPVRRSSYEQYF
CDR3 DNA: TGCAGTGCTCCCGTTAGGCGCTCCTCCTACGAGCAGTACTTC

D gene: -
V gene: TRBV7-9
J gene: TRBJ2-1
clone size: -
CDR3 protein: CASSWQAEQFF
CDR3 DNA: TGTGCCAGCAGCTGGCAAGCTGAGCAGTTCTTC

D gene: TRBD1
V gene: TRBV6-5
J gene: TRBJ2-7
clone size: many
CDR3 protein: CASSSGTASYEQYF
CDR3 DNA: TGTGCCAGCAGCTCCGGGACAGCGTCCTACGAGCAGTACTTC

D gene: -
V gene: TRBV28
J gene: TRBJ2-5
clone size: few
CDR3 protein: CASSLNRGRGQETQYF
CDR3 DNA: TGTGCCAGCAGTTTAAATCGGGGTAGGGGTCAAGAGACCCAGTACTTC

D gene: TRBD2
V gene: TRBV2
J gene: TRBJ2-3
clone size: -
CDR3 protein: CASGGRSGSTDTQYF
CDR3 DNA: TGTGCCAGCGGGGGACGTAGCGGGAGCACAGATACGCAGTATTTT

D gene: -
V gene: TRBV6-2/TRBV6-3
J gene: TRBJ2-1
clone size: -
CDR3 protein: CASRREGHKNQQFF
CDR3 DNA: TGTGCCAGCAGGAGAGAGGGCCATAAGAATCAGCAGTTCTTC

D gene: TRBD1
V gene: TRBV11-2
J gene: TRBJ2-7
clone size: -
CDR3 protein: CASRPQGQEFEQYF
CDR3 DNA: TGTGCCAGCAGGCCCCAGGGACAGGAATTCGAGCAGTACTTC

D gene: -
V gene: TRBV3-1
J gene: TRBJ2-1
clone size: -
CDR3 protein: CASSQAIGTNNEQFF
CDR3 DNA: TGTGCCAGCAGCCAAGCAATCGGGACCAACAATGAGCAGTTCTTC

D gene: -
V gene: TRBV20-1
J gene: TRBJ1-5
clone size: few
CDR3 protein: CSARGHTNSNQPQHF
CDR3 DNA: TGCAGTGCGCGGGGGCACACGAATAGCAATCAGCCCCAGCATTTT

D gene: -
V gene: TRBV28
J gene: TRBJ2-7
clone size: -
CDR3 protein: CATKDRSYNEQYF
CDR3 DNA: TGTGCCACCAAAGACCGCTCCTACAATGAGCAGTACTTC

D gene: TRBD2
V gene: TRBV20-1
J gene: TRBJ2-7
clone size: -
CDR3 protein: CSASHASGGYEQYF
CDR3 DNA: TGCAGTGCTAGTCATGCTAGCGGAGGTTACGAGCAGTACTTC

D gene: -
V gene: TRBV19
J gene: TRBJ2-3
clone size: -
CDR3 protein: CASSSPRGRPIDTQYF
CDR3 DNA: TGTGCCAGTAGTAGTCCCCGGGGGCGGCCCATCGATACGCAGTATTTT

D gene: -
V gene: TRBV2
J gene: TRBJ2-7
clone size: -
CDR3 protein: CASSEVAGYEQYF
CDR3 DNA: TGTGCCAGCAGTGAAGTAGCCGGGTACGAGCAGTACTTC

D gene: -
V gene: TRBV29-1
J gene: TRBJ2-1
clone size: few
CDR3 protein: CSASRGGPAYNEQFF
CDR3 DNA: TGCAGCGCTTCAAGAGGCGGCCCTGCCTACAATGAGCAGTTCTTC

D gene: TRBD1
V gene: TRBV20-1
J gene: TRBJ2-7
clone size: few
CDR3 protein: CSASSDRDTYEQYF
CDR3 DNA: TGCAGTGCTAGTTCGGACAGGGATACCTACGAGCAGTACTTC

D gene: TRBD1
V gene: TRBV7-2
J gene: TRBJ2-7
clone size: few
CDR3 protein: CASSLAIDRGDEQYF
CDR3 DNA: TGTGCCAGCAGCTTAGCTATCGACAGGGGTGACGAGCAGTACTTC

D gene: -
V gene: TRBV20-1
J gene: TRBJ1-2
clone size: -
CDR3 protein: CRAQSGYGYTF
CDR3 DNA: TGCAGGGCACAGTCCGGCTATGGCTACACCTTC

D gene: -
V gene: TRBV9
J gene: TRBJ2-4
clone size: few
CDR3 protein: CASSVAGRTNIQYF
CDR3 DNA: TGTGCCAGCAGCGTAGCGGGACGGACGAACATTCAGTACTTC

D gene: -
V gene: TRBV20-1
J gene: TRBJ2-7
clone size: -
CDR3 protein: CSARDYTRGPGNKGGEQYF
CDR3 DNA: TGCAGTGCTAGAGACTACACCCGAGGCCCCGGGAATAAGGGTGGCGAGCAGTACTTC

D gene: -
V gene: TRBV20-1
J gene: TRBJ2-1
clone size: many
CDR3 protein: CSASGGGGAERFF
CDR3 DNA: TGCAGTGCTAGTGGGGGAGGGGGAGCCGAACGGTTCTTC

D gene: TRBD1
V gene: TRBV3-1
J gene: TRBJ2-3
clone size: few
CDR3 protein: CASSQGVQGAPLPTDTQYF
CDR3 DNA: TGTGCCAGCAGCCAAGGCGTACAGGGGGCACCATTACCCACAGATACGCAGTATTTT

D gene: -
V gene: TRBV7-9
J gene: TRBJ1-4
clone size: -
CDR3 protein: CANSPDTVGEKLFF
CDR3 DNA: TGTGCCAACAGCCCTGACACGGTGGGGGAAAAACTGTTTTTT

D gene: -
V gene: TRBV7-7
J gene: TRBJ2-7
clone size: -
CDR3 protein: CASAPEQYF
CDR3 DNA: TGTGCCAGCGCCCCCGAGCAGTACTTC

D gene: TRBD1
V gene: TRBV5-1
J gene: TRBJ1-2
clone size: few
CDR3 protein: CASSLQGENYGYTF
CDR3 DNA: TGCGCCAGCAGCTTACAGGGGGAGAACTATGGCTACACCTTC

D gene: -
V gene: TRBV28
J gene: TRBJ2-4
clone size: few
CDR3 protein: CASSDSLGFLYF
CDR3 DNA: TGTGCCAGCAGTGACTCCCTAGGTTTCTTGTACTTC